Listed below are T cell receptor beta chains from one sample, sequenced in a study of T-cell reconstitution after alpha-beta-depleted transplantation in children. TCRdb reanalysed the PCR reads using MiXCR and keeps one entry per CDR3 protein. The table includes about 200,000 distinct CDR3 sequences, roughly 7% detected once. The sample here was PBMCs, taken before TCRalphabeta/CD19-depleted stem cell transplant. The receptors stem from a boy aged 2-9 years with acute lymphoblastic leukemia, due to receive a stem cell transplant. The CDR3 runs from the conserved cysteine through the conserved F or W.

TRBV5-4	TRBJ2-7	CASSLKGLAGAGTSYEQYF
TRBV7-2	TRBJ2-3	CASSFGTGVADTQYF
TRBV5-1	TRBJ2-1	CASSLAQTFYNEQFF
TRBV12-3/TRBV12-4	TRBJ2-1	CASSPDRGLNDEQFF
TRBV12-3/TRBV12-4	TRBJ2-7	CASSGQGEFYEQYF
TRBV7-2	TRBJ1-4	CASSSGLGEKLFF
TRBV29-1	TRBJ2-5	CSVDSADQETQYF
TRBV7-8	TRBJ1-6	CASSFFWGPDYNSPLHF
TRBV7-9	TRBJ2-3	CASSDGLTDTQYF
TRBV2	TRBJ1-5	CASTTQGDQPQHF
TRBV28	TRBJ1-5	CASSPLSFRGNQPQHF
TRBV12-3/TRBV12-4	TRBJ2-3	CASSTPLGWAQETDTQYF
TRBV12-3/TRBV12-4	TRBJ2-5	CASSFVGRAGETQYF
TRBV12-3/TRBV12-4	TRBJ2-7	CASTVTGLYEQYF
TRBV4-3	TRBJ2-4	CASSQELAAAQNIQYF
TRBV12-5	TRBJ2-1	CASASGSLAYNEQFF
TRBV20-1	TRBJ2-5	CSAALQGPETQYF
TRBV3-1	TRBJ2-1	CASSQFQQVAFF
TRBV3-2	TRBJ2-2	CASRPAVWGAGTGELFF
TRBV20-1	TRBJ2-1	CSASGLAGGRSYNEQFF
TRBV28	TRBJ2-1	CASSQPRRAYNEQFF
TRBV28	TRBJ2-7	CASSLLLGVGEQYF
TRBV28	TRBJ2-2	CASSLSDTGELFF
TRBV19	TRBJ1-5	CASTVGFGQPQHF
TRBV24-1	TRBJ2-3	CATSALSEGGGLGDTQYF
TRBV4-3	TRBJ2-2	CASSQAQGIGTGELFF
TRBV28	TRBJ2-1	CASSSSRELSNEQFF
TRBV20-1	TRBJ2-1	CSARDGQGVHNEQFF
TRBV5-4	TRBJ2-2	CASSLSPAANTGELFF
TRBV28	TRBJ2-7	CASSGPRTGYEQYF
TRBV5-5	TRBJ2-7	CASSYTGTAHEQYF
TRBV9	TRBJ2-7	CASSVGTGNYEQYF
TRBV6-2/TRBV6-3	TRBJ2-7	CASRGYEQYF
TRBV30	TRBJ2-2	CAWSGPGQGPTGELFF
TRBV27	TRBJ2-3	CASSPLKTGLVTDTQYF
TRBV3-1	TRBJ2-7	CASTGGSYEQYF
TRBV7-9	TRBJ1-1	CASSQGAVEAFF
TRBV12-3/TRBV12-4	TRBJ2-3	CASSFFGDTQYF
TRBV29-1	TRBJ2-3	CSVEAPDTTDTQYF
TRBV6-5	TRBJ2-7	CASMNRAYEQYF
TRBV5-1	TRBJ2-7	CASSAEAGGEQYF
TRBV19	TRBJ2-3	CASSQGQGATDTQYF
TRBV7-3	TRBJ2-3	CASSLTASGGGSDTQYF
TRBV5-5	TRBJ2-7	CASRLGGGLYEQYF
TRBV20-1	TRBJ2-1	CSAPGIRQGARGEQFF
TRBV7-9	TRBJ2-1	CASSLAQGSYNEQFF
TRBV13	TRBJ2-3	CASRARGISSTDTQYF
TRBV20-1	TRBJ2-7	CSAPLAGGPGEQYF
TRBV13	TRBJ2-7	CASSSGARYEQYF
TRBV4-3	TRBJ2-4	CASSRSDLVTGENIQYF
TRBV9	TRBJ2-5	CASSIEDSDVTQYF
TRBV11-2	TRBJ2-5	CASSLEGRGELGETQYF
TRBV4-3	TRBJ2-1	CASSQVPGSGQFF
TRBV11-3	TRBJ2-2	CASSPRLAGATGELFF